This passage covers 6 T cell receptor beta chains from one sample sequenced in a study of tumor and adjacent non-tumor tissue in lung cancer. Three rounds of nested PCR, following a modified ARM-PCR protocol, produced the TCRbeta library. TCRdb reprocessed the multiplex PCR reads with MiXCR, giving one entry per CDR3 protein. The sample lists about 60,000 distinct CDR3 sequences; around 61% were seen once. The template was RNA from unsorted bulk tissue. The normal lung tissue was taken more than 3 cm from the tumor edge. The source material was distant non-tumor lung tissue. Receptors were obtained from a man between 65 and 85 years old with non-small cell lung cancer.

This clonotype appeared once. A much larger clone differs from this one at a single base, so this may be a read error. The chain couples TRBV5-4 to TRBJ2-1, with 8 bases fitting TRBD2. The length of the CDR3 is 16 residues. Germline CDR1 and CDR2: SGHNT and YYREEE (reference sequence). The ends lost 4 bases at V and 3 bases at J; junction bases unmatched: 9. CDR3 in DNA: TGTGCCAGCAGCCGAACCCCGGGAGGGAACTACAATGAGCAGTTCTTC. Its translation is CASSRTPGGNYNEQFF.

This sequence joins TRBV29-1 and TRBJ2-1, with TRBD2 matching over 7 bases. V shed 6 bases and J 15 bases; nucleotides not matched to a gene: 20. The length of the CDR3 is 14 residues. Germline V gives CDR1 SQVTM, CDR2 ANQGSEA. The chain's CDR3 is CSVPGGSSYNDRFF. The CDR3 DNA is TGCAGCGTCCCCGGGGGGAGCTCCTACAATGATCGGTTCTTC.

This clonotype was counted a single time. The rearrangement links TRBV13 to TRBJ2-3; no reliable D call. Germline V gene data show CDR1 as PRHDT and CDR2 as FYEKMQ (reference sequence). V lost 7 bases and J lost 6, with 8 bases in between. The CDR3 length is 11 residues. CDR3 sequence reads: CASTSWDTQYF. As DNA, the CDR3 is TGTGCCAGCACATCATGGGATACGCAGTATTTT.

This clonotype was recorded a few times. One end of the junction does not line up with germline, which may come from a read error. The chain joins TRBV6-4 to TRBJ2-5; D is uncertain. The CDR3 totals 13 residues. Per germline, CDR1 MRHNA and CDR2 SNTAGT. The CDR3 DNA sequence: TGTGCCAGCAGTGATCGTCCGCAAGAGGCCCAGTACTTC. This gives the protein CASSDRPQEAQYF.

In regard to this clonotype: With a much larger clone just one base away, this may be a read error. The chain has TRBV7-8 and TRBJ1-1; D is undetermined. The CDR3 covers 13 residues. Germline loops: CDR1 SGHVS, CDR2 FQNEAQ. CDR3 sequence: CASSSRGNTETFF. Written as DNA, the CDR3 is TGTGCCAGCAGCTCCAGAGGGAACACTGAAACTTTCTTT.

For this clonotype: At one end, the junction sequence differs from germline, possibly due to a read error. The CDR3 nucleotides are TGTGTCAGCAGCCAAGATGGGTGCGGGCTACAAACCTACGAGCAGTACTTC. The encoded protein is CVSSQDGCGLQTYEQYF. The chain uses TRBV4-2 and TRBJ2-7; possible D gene TRBD2, 5 bases. Germline assignment: CDR1 LGHNA and CDR2 YNFKEQ. The CDR3 contains 17 residues.